The T cell receptor (beta chain) under discussion was sequenced for a study of neurological immune-mediated disorders. Overall study results and limits: TCR-beta repertoires seemed private in all groups, with no expanded CDR3 amino acid sequences shared.

The CDR3 spans 18 residues. The germline V gene encodes CDR1 SSHAT and CDR2 FNYEAQ (reference sequence). This clonotype was observed many times. Antigen specificity is unknown. The junction shows a germline mismatch at one end, possibly a read error. PBMCs stored at -80 C, numbering 2 million, were the origin of the unsorted libraries. Using its own MiXCR run on the 5' RACE reads, TCRdb lists one record per CDR3 protein. This table holds 45,000 or so distinct CDR3 sequences, roughly 12% found once. The TCR was taken from a female donor in good health. The sequencing sample was made of PBMCs. V gene TRBV7-7 combines with J gene TRBJ1-3; possibly TRBD1 for D (6 bases). The CDR3 region is CASSPGAPGASSGNTIYF. For the CDR3, the DNA is TGTGCTAGCAGCCCGGGGGCGCCGGGGGCGAGCTCTGGAAACACCATATATTTT.